The text below deals with one TCR beta chain. This clonotype has more than one count but fewer than ten. Its recognized antigen is unknown. Base qualities are missing; no much larger clone stands one base away. The data stem from a study of regulatory T cells in long-lasting Graves disease (dated by TCRdb to the early 2020s). For context, the study as a whole: In the newly diagnosed Graves' disease group, patients had been taking antithyroid drugs for less than 3 months. This study used TCR sequencing and RNA sequencing of peripheral blood to compare persistent Graves' disease patients against newly diagnosed Graves' disease patients. A total of roughly 33 samples were covered by TCR sequencing, comprising some 13 persistent and about 20 newly diagnosed Graves' disease patients. The study was conducted in China and was registered as a clinical trial. Study-wide conclusions, independent of this receptor: The small sample size was acknowledged by the authors as a limitation that may reduce accuracy. Persistent disease showed preferential use of TRBV28, TRBJ1-2 and TRBJ2-5, whereas newly diagnosed disease favored TRBV20-1 and TRBJ2-1. Sequencing and analysis were limited to the TCR beta chain. Compared with newly diagnosed patients, patients with persistent Graves' disease had lower TCR Shannon entropy and fewer highly expanded clones, which suggests clonal expansion. Patients with persistent disease shared more public clonotypes (around 2,500) than newly diagnosed patients did (966). The study examined only peripheral blood because the primary lesion, thyroid tissue, could not be accessed.

Library preparation was by multiplex PCR. Sequencing used an Illumina HiSeq 4000. TCR beta libraries were built with iRepertoire HTBI primers and Arm-PCR amplification of CDR3 regions. Before sequencing, the PCR products underwent gel purification. The paper's data handling went like this. Gene usage analysis of CDR3 amino acid clonotypes used the 55 to 80 TRBV and more than 13 TRBJ segments found across samples. Filtered high-quality paired reads were merged into contigs using COPE and FqMerger. BLAST was used to align contigs to the IMGT TRBV, TRBD and TRBJ reference genes, and CDR3 was defined following IMGT. Any clonotype with a frequency above 0.1% was counted as a highly expanded clone. Shannon entropy was used to measure repertoire diversity, and the Gini coefficient was used to measure V-J evenness. Clonotypes shared by more than one individual were considered public. TCRdb itself trimmed the public reads at Q25 with fastp, ran MiXCR and retained productive beta chains. Under each unique CDR3 protein, matching rows form one entry showing the most common genes and DNA. TCRdb, rather than the study authors, made the V and J calls. Recorded for this sample are fewer than 500,000 distinct CDR3 sequences; around 15% of them occurred a single time. Over 9% of the sample belongs to the ten largest clones.

The germline V gene supplies CDR1 SQVTM and CDR2 ANQGSEA. There are 13 amino acids in the CDR3, from cysteine to phenylalanine inclusive. Only the CDR3 DNA is retained, 39 bases long and in frame from the first base. At the junction V is shortened by 3 bases and J by 4 bases, with 12 bases in between. In the paper's terms, the time point label means: newly diagnosed GD, antithyroid drugs for less than 3 months. For both TCR sequencing and RNA sequencing, RNA was extracted from PBMCs using TRIzol. The diagnosis of Graves' disease followed American Thyroid Association guidelines. The patients came from an endocrinology department in Xi'an, China. Each patient gave 7 to 9.5 milliliters of peripheral blood, collected in an EDTA anticoagulant tube. Ficoll Paque Plus density gradient separation was used to isolate PBMCs, and no further T cell sorting was performed. An Agilent 2100 Bioanalyzer and agarose gel were used to assess RNA quality, and a NanoDrop 2000 was used to measure RNA concentration.

Another study also made use of these data, one on T cells in Graves' hyperthyroidism and ophthalmopathy. As that second study puts it: A patient counted as having stable Graves' hyperthyroidism if no progression to ophthalmopathy occurred over 18 months of follow-up. Hyperthyroidism patients were newly diagnosed, with disease duration under 2 months, and aged 18 to 65 years. The study excluded patients with uncontrolled infections, other autoimmune diseases, pregnancy or lactation. Clinical symptoms, serum thyroxine and TRAb, thyroid ultrasound, and orbital computed tomography formed the basis for the diagnoses. The TCR CDR3 was subjected to a first round of RT-PCR using the HTBI primer set and the Qiagen OneStep RT-PCR kit. Most expanded thyroid clonotypes (frequency above 0.001) were also detected in blood, a finding suggesting that blood repertoires may reflect thyroid immune responses. A model built on a 13 V-J signature distinguished ophthalmopathy from stable hyperthyroidism, reaching around 90% sensitivity and about 81% specificity in cross-validation and 80%/75% in testing. In validation, progression to ophthalmopathy was predicted by the model with 70.59% sensitivity and roughly 76% specificity, a median of 6.5 months before onset. TCR V-J signatures able to tell the groups apart were searched for in a discovery cohort of approximately 95 patients, of whom under 45 had Graves' ophthalmopathy and more than 55 had stable Graves' hyperthyroidism. Prospective prediction of ophthalmopathy was tested in an independent validation cohort consisting of 18 hyperthyroidism patients and over 15 patients who later progressed to ophthalmopathy. The roughly 99 discovery patients were divided at random into training and test sets in a 7:3 ratio. In over five Graves' hyperthyroidism patients, the study also compared T-cell repertoires from thyroid tissue with T-cell repertoires from blood. After blood sampling, hyperthyroidism patients were treated with methimazole at a starting dose of 30 mg daily, and ophthalmopathy patients were treated with high-dose intravenous methylprednisolone. A second multiplex PCR round built the libraries, followed by size selection and purification. Paired-end sequencing of the libraries was performed with 100 bp reads on an Illumina HiSeq2000. SOAPnuke was used to process the raw data, throwing out any read that contained adapters or uncalled bases, had a mean Phred below 15, or lacked an exact constant-primer or identifier match. High-quality paired reads were merged using COPE v1.2.5, and each unique nucleotide sequence was defined as a clonotype. MiTCR v1.1 was used to align the clonotypes against IMGT TRBV, TRBD and TRBJ reference segments. Only V-J combinations with frequency above 0.0001, covering 99.2% of repertoires, were analysed. A TCS score was defined as the ratio between F50 (clonal expansion) and ExV (chaos), using BLOSUM62-based TCRdist between CDR3 peptides within each V-J. Welch's t-statistics and random forest reduced fewer than 550 V-J features to 13, which were used in a naive Bayes classifier (R e1071). Sample size was not statistically predetermined, and investigators were not blinded to group allocation. The paper reports TCR Vbeta CDR3 sequencing of approximately 140 peripheral blood samples: approximately 41 ophthalmopathy, about 75 hyperthyroidism and around 17 progressor patients.

The source of this sequence is a man aged 40-55 years with Graves disease. Donor details come from another sample of the same person, matched by shared clones. Sequences were derived from peripheral blood mononuclear cells (PBMCs), sampled at new diagnosis, from a patient treated with antithyroid drugs. The chain couples TRBV29-1 to TRBJ1-1, with a weak D call of TRBD1 (6 bases match). CDR3 protein: CSVEGQGTTEAFF. The base sequence is TGCAGCGTTGAGGGGCAGGGGACCACTGAAGCTTTCTTT.